The 20 T cell receptor beta chains listed next were all sequenced from one sample in a study of glioma-infiltrating T cells (dated by TCRdb to about 2016). Sequencing instrument: Illumina MiSeq. TCR alpha and beta CDR3 regions were amplified with the iRepertoire nested amplicon-rescue multiplex PCR (arm-PCR) platform from RNA. TCRdb reprocessed the public reads (quality trimming at Q25 with fastp, clone calling with MiXCR) and kept in-frame beta chains. Rows are combined by CDR3 protein, so each entry shows the most common genes and DNA. The sample includes around 90,000 distinct CDR3 sequences, with roughly 39% observed a single time. The ten largest clonotypes hold less than 45% of the sample. The sequenced sample was glioma tissue, nonneoplastic brain tissue, or PBMCs (not recorded which). The receptors here all came from a human donor with low-grade glioma or glioblastoma, undergoing nonglioma brain surgery, or in good health (not recorded which).

By proportion, this clonotype is medium-sized. The chain recombines TRBV20-1 with TRBJ1-5, with D maybe TRBD1 (5 bases). CDR1 DFQATT and CDR2 SNEGSKA come from the germline V gene (reference sequence). The CDR3 loop spans 13 amino acids. The V end lost 2 bases, the J end lost 6 bases, and 11 bases lay between the germline ends. CDR3 sequence (DNA): TGCAGTGCTAGAAGCAGGGAAGGTCAGCCCCAGCATTTT. It yields the protein CSARSREGQPQHF.

This clonotype was seen at least ten times. V is TRBV5-1 and J is TRBJ1-1, with no clear D. Trimming pared 0 bases from V and 4 bases from J, leaving 4 bases between. The V gene's germline CDR1 is SGHRS and CDR2 YFSETQ. The length of the CDR3 is 12 residues. Written as DNA, the CDR3 is TGCGCCAGCAGCTTGGACGGCACTGAAGCTTTCTTT. Its protein product is CASSLDGTEAFF.

This clonotype appeared many times. V and J are TRBV2 and TRBJ1-2; weak D call: TRBD1 (6 bases). The V and J ends lost 3 bases and 4 bases respectively, with 18 bases between them. The germline CDR1 and CDR2 sequences are SNHLY and FYNNEI. This CDR3 is built from 16 residues. CDR3 in DNA: TGTGCCAGCAGTGATCGGGTCGGGACAAGTACCTATGGCTACACCTTC. Translated, it gives CASSDRVGTSTYGYTF.

This clonotype showed up many times. The CDR3 DNA sequence: TGCGCCAGCAGCTCGCAGGTGGGAAGCGAGACCCAGTACTTC. This sequence encodes CASSSQVGSETQYF. The chain recombines TRBV5-1 with TRBJ2-5; D not resolved. Germline values: CDR1 SGHRS, CDR2 YFSETQ. The CDR3 has 14 residues. The V end was cut by 3 bases, the J end by 5 bases, with 14 bases between.

With regard to this clonotype: A junction end diverges from the germline sequence, so it may reflect a read error. The rearrangement links TRBV20-1 to TRBJ1-4; D is unclear. The germline V gene has CDR1 DFQATT and CDR2 SNEGSKA (reference sequence). This CDR3 has 15 amino acids. This CDR3 reads CSAREMRATNGKLLF. DNA of the CDR3: TGCAGTGCCAGAGAGATGCGAGCAACTAATGGAAAACTGCTTTTT.

Ten or more counts support this clonotype. The CDR3 bases are TGTGCCACCAGTGATTCCGCTAGCGGGACCTACAATGAGCAGTTCTTC. As protein: CATSDSASGTYNEQFF. The V gene is TRBV24-1, the J gene TRBJ2-1, with 9 positions matching TRBD2. Germline lookup yields CDR1 KGHDR and CDR2 SFDVKD. The length of the CDR3 is 16 residues. V dropped 2 bases and J dropped 2; count of bases not matched to a gene: 3.

Note on this clonotype: Since a much larger clone is just one base distant, this may be a read error. The rearrangement links TRBV29-1 to TRBJ1-2, with D possibly being TRBD1 (5 bases). Trimming cost V 2 bases and J 10 bases, with 17 bases left between them. This CDR3 has 13 residues. CDR1 is SQVTM and CDR2 is ANQGSEA in the germline V gene. Here the CDR3 reads CSVERGLAADYTF. CDR3 nucleotide sequence: TGCAGCGTTGAACGGGGGTTAGCGGCTGACTACACCTTC. Drawing the rest from reference TRBV29-1 and TRBJ1-2, the complete variable domain is SAVISQKPSRDICQRGTSLTIQCQVDSQVTMMFWYRQQPGQSLTLIATANQGSEATYESGFVIDKFPISRPNLTFSTLTVSNMSPEDSSIYLCSVERGLAADYTFGSGTRLTVV.

This clonotype was found many times. The rearrangement joins TRBV7-6 to TRBJ2-6; D is uncertain. Trimming removed 0 bases from V and 4 bases from J, with 13 bases in between. The CDR3 is 17 amino acids. From germline, CDR1 is SGHVS and CDR2 FNYEAQ. The CDR3 reads CASSLASNRAGANVLTF. The CDR3 bases are TGTGCCAGCAGCTTAGCATCTAATCGGGCCGGGGCCAACGTCCTGACTTTC.

This clonotype was recorded a few times. The chain is built from TRBV6-1 and TRBJ2-7, with 8 nucleotides matching TRBD2. Germline V lookup: CDR1 MNHNS, CDR2 SASEGT. V shed 6 bases, J shed 10 bases, and the junction held 20 bases outside the gene matches. The CDR3 runs to 16 residues. CDR3 DNA: TGTGCCAGCAGCCCCCCGGGTAGCGGGGCACCCTACGGACAGTACTTC. Its translation is CASSPPGSGAPYGQYF.

Note on this clonotype: A junction boundary mismatches the germline segment, possibly from a read error. The chain employs TRBV4-1 and TRBJ2-1, with 10 bases lining up with TRBD1. CDR1 and CDR2 from the germline V gene are MGHRA and YSYEKL. CDR3 length: 16 amino acids. Here the CDR3 DNA reads TGCGCCAGCAGTTCGCCGGGACAGGGGATCCCCAATGAGCAGTCCTTC. Encoded protein: CASSSPGQGIPNEQSF.

This clonotype was recorded at least ten times. The V gene is TRBV20-1, the J gene TRBJ2-7, with 9 bases lining up with TRBD1. Germline trimming cut 1 base from V and 3 bases from J; bases unmatched to any gene: 4. Per the germline V gene, CDR1 is DFQATT and CDR2 is SNEGSKA (reference sequence). The CDR3 length is 14 residues. CDR3 coding DNA: TGCAGTGCTAGAGCCGGGACAGGGTACTACGAGCAGTACTTC. Translated: CSARAGTGYYEQYF.

Points on this clonotype: The CDR3 does not end in the conserved phenylalanine or tryptophan, so this is likely a read error. V gene TRBV6-5 combines with J gene TRBJ2-1; D is ambiguous. Trimming removed 2 bases from V and 7 bases from J, with 15 bases in between. Germline V gene sequence: CDR1 MNHEY, CDR2 SVGAGI. The CDR3 covers 15 residues. The CDR3 reads CASSYTSPPKNEQFS. DNA of the CDR3: TGTGCCAGCAGTTACACCTCCCCGCCCAAAAATGAGCAGTTCTCC.

This clonotype was counted many times. This chain connects TRBV7-9 to TRBJ2-5; the D gene is possibly TRBD1 (6 bases). V was trimmed by 5 bases and J by 4 bases, leaving 20 bases between them. The CDR3 runs 16 residues. Germline-derived CDR1 and CDR2 are SEHNR and FQNEAQ (reference sequence). CDR3 in amino acids: CASSRRLTGTPETQYF. In DNA, the CDR3 is TGTGCCAGCAGCCGACGACTAACCGGGACACCAGAGACCCAGTACTTC.

This clonotype showed up many times. The genes are TRBV2 and TRBJ1-5; D call uncertain. Between the trimmed V and J ends, which lost 6 bases and 4 bases, there was a span of 13 bases. Germline V gene data show CDR1 as SNHLY and CDR2 as FYNNEI. The CDR3 has 14 amino acids. The CDR3 protein is CASRGTVQNQPQHF. The CDR3 DNA follows: TGTGCCAGCAGGGGTACAGTACAAAATCAGCCCCAGCATTTT.

This clonotype occurred a few times. The rearrangement uses TRBV5-1 and TRBJ2-2; D might be TRBD1 (6 bases). Germline values: CDR1 SGHRS, CDR2 YFSETQ. This CDR3 has 15 amino acids. V was trimmed by 3 bases and J by 5 bases, leaving 14 bases between them. The CDR3 loop is CASSSGELRTGELFF. CDR3 DNA sequence: TGCGCCAGCAGCTCAGGGGAGCTGCGGACCGGGGAGCTGTTTTTT.

The J gene is TRBJ2-1, the V gene TRBV28; D is uncertain. Between the trimmed V and J ends, which lost 7 bases and 2 bases, there was a span of 15 bases. Germline lookup yields CDR1 MDHEN and CDR2 SYDVKM. The CDR3 consists of 15 residues. CDR3 residues: CASTPRHSTYNEQFF. CDR3 sequence (DNA): TGTGCCAGCACCCCGCGGCATTCCACCTACAATGAGCAGTTCTTC.

This clonotype was counted a few times. This sequence may be a read error, since a much larger clone differs from it by one base. Since the CDR3 does not end with the conserved phenylalanine or tryptophan, this likely comes from a read error. This rearrangement joins TRBV7-9 to TRBJ2-7, with unresolved D. Trimming removed 4 bases at V and 6 bases at J, with 13 bases between. This CDR3 spans 13 amino acids. Per germline, CDR1 SEHNR and CDR2 FQNEAQ (reference sequence). CDR3 coding DNA: TGTGCCAGCAGCTCCCGACTCGGCGGCGAGCAGTACTCC. It encodes CASSSRLGGEQYS.

For this clonotype: A read error may account for a junction end that differs from germline. The V and J genes are TRBV19 and TRBJ1-5, with 7 nucleotides matching TRBD1. The germline V gene has CDR1 LNHDA and CDR2 SQIVND (reference sequence). The CDR3 is made up of 17 amino acids. The CDR3 nucleotides are TGTGCCAGTAGTATCCGGGGGACAGTCACGGGCAATCAGCCCGAGCATTTT. Translated, it gives CASSIRGTVTGNQPEHF.

This clonotype was recorded at least ten times. This chain links TRBV18 with TRBJ2-7; D call uncertain. V lost 8 bases, J lost 0 bases, and 5 bases lay in between. This CDR3 comprises 11 residues. Looked up from germline, CDR1 is KGHSH and CDR2 is LQKENI. For the CDR3, the DNA is TGTGCCAGCGGAAGCTCCTACGAGCAGTACTTC. This sequence encodes CASGSSYEQYF.

J is TRBJ1-1 and V is TRBV30, with a weak D call TRBD1 (5 bases). Trimming stripped 2 bases from V and 5 bases from J, with 15 bases between. This CDR3 is built from 14 residues. Per the germline V gene, CDR1 is GTSNPN and CDR2 is SVGIG (reference sequence). The CDR3 here is CAWSSRGMRTEAFF. In nucleotides, the CDR3 is TGTGCCTGGAGTTCGAGGGGAATGAGGACTGAAGCTTTCTTT. Together with reference TRBV30 and TRBJ1-1, the CDR3 gives the full variable domain: SQTIHQWPATLVQPVGSPLSLECTVEGTSNPNLYWYRQAAGRGLQLLFYSVGIGQISSEVPQNLSASRPQDRQFILSSKKLLLSDSGFYLCAWSSRGMRTEAFFGQGTRLTVV.